Listed below are T cell receptor beta chains from one sample, sequenced in a study of blood T cell repertoires in COVID-19. Profiled with immunoSEQ multiplex PCR; TCRdb holds only in-frame clones, not every one. Found here are under 95,000 clones, approximately 82% of them singletons; the top ten hold 9.5% to 12%. Sequenced sample: peripheral blood. These receptors were obtained from a human donor in a cohort sampled during active COVID-19. Each CDR3 is given with its conserved first and last residue. D genes are given only for firm matches. For some rows the clone size is stated as once, few or many, or as a class when expanded; others skip it.

len	d_gene	j_gene	v_gene	abundance	CDR3nt	CDR3aa
14	.	TRBJ1-2	TRBV5-6	once	TGTGCCAGCAGCCCACTAGACACGAACTATGGCTACACCTTC	CASSPLDTNYGYTF
15	.	TRBJ1-4	TRBV6-5	.	TGTGCCAGCCGCCCAGTTCCCGCAACTAATGAAAAACTGTTTTTT	CASRPVPATNEKLFF
15	TRBD1	TRBJ1-2	TRBV25-1	.	TGTGCCAGCAGACCGGGACAGGGGGCCAACTATGGCTACACCTTC	CASRPGQGANYGYTF
15	.	TRBJ1-3	TRBV11-3	.	TGTGCCAGCAGCCCAGGGTTAGGCTCTGGAAACACCATATATTTT	CASSPGLGSGNTIYF
13	.	TRBJ2-7	TRBV5-6	.	TGTGCCAGCAGCTTAAGGGGGGGTTACGAGCAGTACTTC	CASSLRGGYEQYF
14	.	TRBJ2-7	TRBV11-3	.	TGTGCCAGCAGCTTGGGGGGTCTTTATCGCGAGCAGTACTTC	CASSLGGLYREQYF
18	.	TRBJ1-6	TRBV2	.	TGTGCCAGCAGTGAAGCGCTGGGGGGGCCTACCGGGAATTCACCCCTCCACTTT	CASSEALGGPTGNSPLHF
17	.	TRBJ1-4	TRBV11-2	.	TGTGCCAGCAGCTTAGTGGCGGGATATGCAACTAATGAAAAACTGTTTTTT	CASSLVAGYATNEKLFF
16	TRBD2	TRBJ2-1	TRBV30	.	TGTGCCTGGAGTGTAGTGGCTAGCGGGGGCAAAAATGAGCAGTTCTTC	CAWSVVASGGKNEQFF
18	TRBD2	TRBJ2-1	TRBV24-1	.	TGTGCCACCAGTGATTATTCAGGGACTAGCGGATACTACAATGAGCAGTTCTTC	CATSDYSGTSGYYNEQFF
15	TRBD1	TRBJ1-4	TRBV27	.	TGTGCCAGCAGTTTACAGGACAGGGCCAAGGAAAAACTGTTTTTT	CASSLQDRAKEKLFF
15	.	TRBJ2-5	TRBV7-7	.	TGTGCTAGCAGCTATCAACAGGGTATTGGGGAGACCCAGTACTTC	CASSYQQGIGETQYF
12	.	TRBJ2-5	TRBV5-4	.	TGTGCCAGCAGCCCTGGCGGGGAGACCCAGTACTTC	CASSPGGETQYF
11	.	TRBJ1-1	TRBV10-3	.	TGTGCCATCAGTGAGGAGGGAGCAGCTTTCTTT	CAISEEGAAFF
19	TRBD1	TRBJ1-5	TRBV3-1/TRBV3-2	.	TGTGCCAGCAGCCAACATACGTCCGGGACAGGGGGCAGAAATCAGCCCCAGCATTTT	CASSQHTSGTGGRNQPQHF
16	.	TRBJ2-3	TRBV2	.	TGTGCCAGCAGTGAAGGTGGCGGAGTGCCGGCAGATACGCAGTATTTT	CASSEGGGVPADTQYF
13	TRBD1	TRBJ1-4	TRBV29-1	few	TGCAGCGCACGACAGGGAGGAAATGAAAAACTGTTTTTT	CSARQGGNEKLFF
15	.	TRBJ2-5	TRBV11-2	.	TGTGCCAGCAGCTTAGTGGCAGGGTGGCAAGAGACCCAGTACTTC	CASSLVAGWQETQYF
15	TRBD1	TRBJ1-2	TRBV29-1	once	TGCAGCGTTGAAGATCAGGGACAGACGAACTATGGCTACACCTTC	CSVEDQGQTNYGYTF
16	.	TRBJ1-3	TRBV5-1	.	TGCGCCAGCAGCTTAGGTGACATCTACTCTGGAAACACCATATATTTT	CASSLGDIYSGNTIYF
18	TRBD2	TRBJ2-2	TRBV11-3	.	TGTGCCAGCAGCAGCGGGACTAGCGGGGGATGGGGCACCGGGGAGCTGTTTTTT	CASSSGTSGGWGTGELFF
16	TRBD1	TRBJ1-5	TRBV28	.	TGTGCCAGCAGGGCCGGGACAGGGTATAGCAATCAGCCCCAGCATTTT	CASRAGTGYSNQPQHF
14	.	TRBJ2-2	TRBV19	once	TGTGCCAGTAGTCCCGGGACAACGGCCGGGGAGCTGTTTTTT	CASSPGTTAGELFF
14	.	TRBJ1-4	TRBV19	.	TGTGCCACCACTCCCGCCAGGAATAATGAAAAACTGTTTTTT	CATTPARNNEKLFF
14	.	TRBJ2-3	TRBV2	once	TGTGCCAGCAGTGCTCTCTCGGGGGCAGATACGCAGTATTTT	CASSALSGADTQYF
16	TRBD1	TRBJ1-2	TRBV2	.	TGTGCCAGCAGCGACCAGAGAGGACAGGGGGCGGCTGGCTACACCTTC	CASSDQRGQGAAGYTF
13	.	TRBJ2-7	TRBV9	once	TGTGCCAGCAGCGGATCTAGTGCCCGCGAGCAGTACTTC	CASSGSSAREQYF
12	.	TRBJ2-7	TRBV28	.	TGTGCCAGCAGTTTCCAAAACTACGAGCAGTACTTC	CASSFQNYEQYF
16	TRBD1	TRBJ1-1	TRBV6-5	once	TGTGCCAGCAGTTCCGTCTATCAGGGGGGAGTCACTGAAGCTTTCTTT	CASSSVYQGGVTEAFF
12	.	TRBJ2-1	TRBV18	.	TGTGCCAGCTCACCAAGTCTAAGCGGGCAGTTCTTC	CASSPSLSGQFF
13	.	TRBJ2-7	TRBV7-9	.	TGTGCCAGCAGCTCCCACGACATTTACGAGCAGTACTTC	CASSSHDIYEQYF
16	TRBD2	TRBJ2-6	TRBV28	.	TGTGCCAGCAGTGGCGGGAGGAGCTCTGGGGCCAACGTCCTGACTTTC	CASSGGRSSGANVLTF
12	.	TRBJ1-6	TRBV6-4	.	TGTGCCAGCAGAGGAGAGAATTCACCCCTCCACTTT	CASRGENSPLHF
15	.	TRBJ2-3	TRBV5-1	.	TGCGCCAGCAGCTTGGAGGCTAGCAGCACAGATACGCAGTATTTT	CASSLEASSTDTQYF
13	.	TRBJ1-5	TRBV28	.	TGTGCCAGCACCCAAGGGGGTGATCAGCCCCAGCATTTT	CASTQGGDQPQHF
15	.	TRBJ1-1	TRBV5-1	.	TGCGCCAGCAGGGCCGTTGGGAGAGCCGACACTGAAGCTTTCTTT	CASRAVGRADTEAFF
12	.	TRBJ1-3	TRBV9	.	TGTGCCAGCTCAGGATCTGGAAACACCATATATTTT	CASSGSGNTIYF
15	TRBD1	TRBJ2-5	TRBV6-6	.	TGTGCCAGCAGCGCGGGACAGGGTGTAGTAGAGACCCAGTACTTC	CASSAGQGVVETQYF
14	TRBD1	TRBJ1-5	TRBV2	.	TGTGCCAGCAGTCCTGGACAGGGGGTTCAGCCCCAGCATTTT	CASSPGQGVQPQHF
15	.	TRBJ1-6	TRBV19	.	TGTGCCAGCCAAAGAACGAGCTCCTATAATTCACCCCTCCACTTT	CASQRTSSYNSPLHF
13	.	TRBJ1-1	TRBV6-5	.	TGTGCCAGCACTTGGACAGCGAACACTGAAGCTTTCTTT	CASTWTANTEAFF
15	TRBD1	TRBJ1-3	TRBV6-5	.	TGTGCCAGCAGGACGACCGGGACAGCTGGAAACACCATATATTTT	CASRTTGTAGNTIYF
14	.	TRBJ1-4	TRBV28	once	TGTGCCAGCAGTACTCCGGACTTTGGGGAAAAACTGTTTTTT	CASSTPDFGEKLFF
14	.	TRBJ1-2	TRBV19	.	TGTGCCAGTAAGGTCCCAGGGTGGGAGGATGGCTACACCTTC	CASKVPGWEDGYTF
16	.	TRBJ2-7	TRBV3-1/TRBV3-2	.	TGTGCCAGCAGCCATGGGCGCGAGCTCAGCTCCTACGAGCAGTACTTC	CASSHGRELSSYEQYF
16	TRBD2	TRBJ2-5	TRBV19	.	TGTGCCAGTAGTAAGACTAGCGGGAAGAGGGGAGAGACCCAGTACTTC	CASSKTSGKRGETQYF